The 18 T cell receptor beta chains in this list originate from one sample, sequenced in a study of regulatory T cells in long-lasting Graves disease. Sample time point: newly diagnosed GD, antithyroid drugs for less than 3 months. RNA from PBMCs was the source of the TCR library. Arm-PCR with iRepertoire HTBI primers amplified the CDR3 regions for these TCR beta libraries. TCRdb analysed the multiplex PCR reads with MiXCR anew, one entry per CDR3 protein. The repertoire holds about 430,000 distinct CDR3 sequences, about 15% seen once, with about 8% in the top ten. A further study also used this sample, focusing on T cells in Graves' hyperthyroidism and ophthalmopathy.

The sequencing used peripheral blood mononuclear cells (PBMCs), collected at new diagnosis, from a patient treated with antithyroid drugs. These receptors all stem from a woman aged 40 to 50 with Graves disease.

This clonotype appeared a few times. CDR3 sequence (DNA): TGCAGCGTTGCTGTAGGGACAGGAGCCACAGATACGCAGTATTTT. This codes for CSVAVGTGATDTQYF. The V gene is TRBV29-1, the J gene TRBJ2-3; 8 bases map to TRBD1. With 4 bases clipped from V and 2 bases from J, the junction kept 8 bases outside the gene matches. There are 15 residues in the CDR3. The germline CDR1 and CDR2 sequences are SQVTM and ANQGSEA.

This clonotype showed up many times. This chain joins TRBV27 and TRBJ2-7; D may correspond to TRBD1 or TRBD2 (5 bases each). CDR3 length: 13 amino acids. Between the trimmed V and J ends, which lost 6 bases and 2 bases, there was a span of 11 bases. Germline V gene data show CDR1 as MNHEY and CDR2 as SMNVEV (reference sequence). The DNA for the CDR3 is TGTGCCAGCAGCTCGGGACGGACCTACGAGCAGTACTTC. It translates to CASSSGRTYEQYF.

A remark on this clonotype: A far larger clone is just one base off, so this is likely a read error. V and J are TRBV7-9 and TRBJ2-3; tentatively, D is TRBD2 (6 bases). The V gene's germline CDR1 is SEHNR and CDR2 FQNEAQ (reference sequence). CDR3 size: 17 residues. V lost 3 bases and J lost 0, with 16 bases in between. CDR3 in amino acids: CASSFGGGPPSTDTQYF. CDR3 bases: TGTGCCAGCAGCTTCGGGGGTGGGCCACCTAGCACAGATACGCAGTATTTT.

This clonotype was detected ten times or more. The DNA of the CDR3 is TGTGCCAGCAGCCGCCGGGACAGGTTCTACGAGCAGTACTTC. Translated: CASSRRDRFYEQYF. The gene calls are TRBV13 and TRBJ2-7; the match to TRBD1 covers 8 bases. This CDR3 is 14 amino acids long. Germline CDR1 PRHDT, CDR2 FYEKMQ (reference sequence). Trimming took 5 bases from V and 3 from J; bases not matched to a gene: 6.

The table lists this clonotype with many counts. This chain joins TRBV9 and TRBJ2-7, with TRBD1 matching 7 bases. The V gene's germline CDR1 is SGDLS and CDR2 YYNGEE. The CDR3 extends over 11 amino acids. The V gene end was trimmed by 5 bases and the J gene end by 5 bases; junction bases not matched to a gene: 1. The CDR3 DNA follows: TGTGCCAGCAGTACAGGGGACGAGCAGTACTTC. It translates to CASSTGDEQYF.

This clonotype has just a few counts. The chain employs TRBV5-1 and TRBJ2-2; 8 nucleotides match TRBD1. The germline V gene has CDR1 SGHRS and CDR2 YFSETQ. The CDR3 totals 14 residues. The junction had 9 bases not matched to a gene; V was cut back by 4 bases and J by 10 bases. The CDR3 spells CASSAGTGVLELFF. The CDR3 region has the DNA TGCGCCAGCAGCGCCGGGACAGGAGTGTTGGAGCTGTTTTTT.

This clonotype has ten or more counts. J is TRBJ2-5 and V is TRBV27, with 7 bases identical to TRBD2. This CDR3 has 18 residues. After removal of 5 bases from V and 7 bases from J, the junction contained 22 bases not matched to a gene. Germline CDR1 and CDR2: MNHEY and SMNVEV (reference sequence). The DNA for the CDR3 is TGTGCCAGCAGTCAACCCTCCAGGTGGCTAGCGGAAGGGGCGACCCAGTACTTC. This codes for CASSQPSRWLAEGATQYF.

This clonotype was seen repeatedly, ten times or more. An end of the junction does not agree with germline; a read error may underlie this. The chain is built from TRBV11-2 and TRBJ2-1; the match to TRBD2 covers 7 bases. Germline V CDR1 and CDR2: SGHAT, FQNNGV. There are 12 residues in the CDR3. CDR3 coding DNA: TGTGCCAGCGGGAGGGTAAGCAATGAGCAGCTCTTC. Translating gives CASGRVSNEQLF.

The rearrangement uses TRBV6-1 and TRBJ2-3, with D possibly TRBD1 on 6 matching bases. Trimming stripped 7 bases from V and 3 bases from J, with 17 bases between. Germline V gives CDR1 MNHNS, CDR2 SASEGT. The CDR3 sequence is 15 residues long. CDR3 DNA: TGTGCCAGCACCACACAAGGGACATTGACAGATACGCAGTATTTT. Protein product: CASTTQGTLTDTQYF.

In its sample, this clonotype was seen many times. This chain connects TRBV6-1 to TRBJ1-2, with D possibly being TRBD1 (6 bases). This CDR3 spans 12 amino acids. Germline CDR1 MNHNS, CDR2 SASEGT. The germline V and J ends were trimmed by 5 bases and 6 bases, with 10 bases remaining between them. CDR3: CASSKNRDGYTF. The CDR3 DNA is TGTGCCAGCAGTAAAAACAGGGATGGCTACACCTTC.

This clonotype was counted a few times. This chain uses TRBV7-6 with TRBJ2-7; D is unclear. The V gene's germline CDR1 is SGHVS and CDR2 FNYEAQ. The CDR3 loop spans 14 amino acids. V lost 1 base, J lost 0 bases, and 7 bases lay in between. The CDR3 protein is CASSLERTSYEQYF. CDR3 sequence (DNA): TGTGCCAGCAGCTTAGAGCGAACCTCCTACGAGCAGTACTTC. The entire variable domain, with the rest obtained from reference TRBV7-6 and TRBJ2-7, is as follows: GAGVSQSPRYKVTKRGQDVALRCDPISGHVSLYWYRQALGQGPEFLTYFNYEAQQDKSGLPNDRFSAERPEGSISTLTIQRTEQRDSAMYRCASSLERTSYEQYFGPGTRLTVT.

The sample holds many counts of this clonotype. This chain joins TRBV12-5 and TRBJ2-1; TRBD1 matches at 7 bases. The J segment lost 4 bases and the V segment lost 4 bases, leaving 10 bases of the junction unmatched. This CDR3 spans 16 amino acids. The germline CDR1 and CDR2 sequences are LGHNT and FRNRAP. The CDR3 spells CASGSTGRQRYNEQFF. CDR3 sequence (DNA): TGTGCTAGTGGTTCGACAGGGAGACAGCGGTACAATGAGCAGTTCTTC.

In its sample, this clonotype was seen many times. Just one base apart from a much larger clone, this may be a read error. This chain links TRBV12-3 or TRBV12-4 with TRBJ1-4, with D unclear. The CDR3 consists of 15 residues. The CDR3 spells CTSSSSWQINEKLFF. The CDR3 region has the DNA TGTACCAGCAGTTCGTCGTGGCAGATTAATGAAAAACTGTTTTTT.

The chain recombines TRBV19 with TRBJ2-3; possible D gene TRBD1, 5 bases. V lost 3 bases and J 0 bases, leaving 13 bases between the germline ends. The CDR3 covers 16 residues. CDR1 is LNHDA and CDR2 is SQIVND in the germline V gene (reference sequence). Here the CDR3 reads CASSIPEGVSTDTQYF. DNA for the CDR3: TGTGCCAGTAGTATCCCGGAAGGGGTTAGCACAGATACGCAGTATTTT.

The rearrangement joins TRBV7-9 to TRBJ2-1, with D unresolved. V lost 1 base to trimming and J lost 9 bases, with 7 bases between them. The CDR3 sequence is 12 residues long. Germline lookup yields CDR1 SEHNR and CDR2 FQNEAQ (reference sequence). As DNA, the CDR3 is TGTGCCAGCAGCTTAGGCGTTCGTGAGCAGTTCTTC. Amino acid sequence: CASSLGVREQFF. Complete variable domain (other parts from reference TRBV7-9 and TRBJ2-1): DTGVSQNPRHKITKRGQNVTFRCDPISEHNRLYWYRQTLGQGPEFLTYFQNEAQLEKSRLLSDRFSAERPKGSFSTLEIQRTEQGDSAMYLCASSLGVREQFFGPGTRLTVL.

This clonotype was detected ten times or more. This chain joins TRBV27 and TRBJ2-1; the match to TRBD2 covers 11 bases. J lost 4 bases, V lost 7 bases, and 6 bases had no gene match. CDR3 length: 15 residues. CDR1 is MNHEY, CDR2 SMNVEV, per germline (reference sequence). The CDR3 DNA reads as TGTGCCAGCACTCAGACTAGCGGGAATTACAATGAGCAGTTCTTC. This sequence encodes CASTQTSGNYNEQFF.

This sequence joins TRBV11-3 and TRBJ2-1; 7 bases map to TRBD1. The CDR3 consists of 15 residues. CDR1 is SGHNT and CDR2 is YENEEA in the germline V gene. V dropped 5 bases and J dropped 5; count of bases not matched to a gene: 9. The CDR3 loop reads CASSHDRDPHNEQFF. In DNA form, the CDR3 reads TGTGCCAGCAGCCATGACAGGGACCCACACAATGAGCAGTTCTTC.

The chain employs TRBV11-2 and TRBJ1-2; D is uncertain. The CDR3 is 13 amino acids. Germline lookup yields CDR1 SGHAT and CDR2 FQNNGV. V was trimmed by 6 bases and J by 8 bases, leaving 16 bases between them. CDR3: CASRFSLFDGYTF. CDR3 bases: TGTGCCAGCAGGTTTAGCCTGTTCGACGGCTACACCTTC.